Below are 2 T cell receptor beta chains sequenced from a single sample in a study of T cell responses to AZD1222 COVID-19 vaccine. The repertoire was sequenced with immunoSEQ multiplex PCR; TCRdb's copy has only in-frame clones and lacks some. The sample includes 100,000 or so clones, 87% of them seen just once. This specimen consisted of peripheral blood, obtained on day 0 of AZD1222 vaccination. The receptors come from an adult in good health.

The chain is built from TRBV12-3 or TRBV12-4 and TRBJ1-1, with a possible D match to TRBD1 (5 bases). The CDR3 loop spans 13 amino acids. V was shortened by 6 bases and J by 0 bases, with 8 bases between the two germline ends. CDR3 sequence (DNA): TGTGCCAGCAGCCCGGGGCTGAACACTGAAGCTTTCTTT. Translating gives CASSPGLNTEAFF.

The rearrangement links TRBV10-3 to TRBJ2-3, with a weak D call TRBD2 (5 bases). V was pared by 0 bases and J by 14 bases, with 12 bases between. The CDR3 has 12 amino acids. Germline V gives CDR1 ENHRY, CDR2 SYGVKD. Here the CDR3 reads CAISESDTSWYF. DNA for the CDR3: TGTGCCATCAGTGAGTCGGATACTAGTTGGTATTTT.